These T cell receptor beta chains were read from a single sample in a study of CD4 T cells in relation to SARS-CoV-2 and coronaviruses. Libraries were prepared by immunoSEQ multiplex PCR; TCRdb keeps only in-frame clonotypes and omits some of them. The sample carries under 25,000 clones, over 75% recorded once. The antigens of these receptors remain unknown. Specimen: CD4+ T cells from PBMCs, cultured in vitro. These receptor sequences come from a human donor in good health. The CDR3 runs from the conserved cysteine through the conserved F or W. The D gene is left open where the match is weak. Size is stated for part of the rows, as once, few or many counts, or as a class when the clone is expanded.

d_call clone_size j_call v_call cdr3_aa cdr3_nt
TRBD1 once TRBJ1-5 TRBV24-1 CATSVGQGLNQPQHF TGTGCCACCAGTGTGGGACAGGGATTAAATCAGCCCCAGCATTTT
- - TRBJ2-2 TRBV7-8 CASSFRANTGELFF TGTGCCAGCAGCTTCAGAGCGAACACCGGGGAGCTGTTTTTT
TRBD2 - TRBJ2-1 TRBV27 CASSFEAGGNEQFF TGTGCCAGCAGTTTTGAAGCGGGAGGCAATGAGCAGTTCTTC
- - TRBJ1-6 TRBV28 CASSPSDSPLHF TGTGCCAGCAGCCCCTCCGATTCACCCCTCCACTTT
- - TRBJ2-7 TRBV15 CATSMGETIEYEQYF TGTGCCACCAGTATGGGGGAGACCATCGAATACGAGCAGTACTTC
- few TRBJ2-2 TRBV3-1/TRBV3-2 CASSQATEVGTGELFF TGTGCCAGCAGCCAGGCGACAGAGGTGGGGACCGGGGAGCTGTTTTTT
TRBD1 few TRBJ1-3 TRBV11-2 CASSLARQGLSGNTIYF TGTGCCAGCAGCTTAGCGCGACAGGGGCTCTCTGGAAACACCATATATTTT
TRBD2 - TRBJ2-7 TRBV7-9 CASSLRLAGEQYF TGTGCCAGCAGCTTGCGACTAGCGGGCGAGCAGTACTTC
- - TRBJ2-7 TRBV7-6 CASSSAQLGSYEQYF TGTGCCAGCAGCTCTGCACAGTTGGGCTCCTACGAGCAGTACTTC
- - TRBJ1-2 TRBV10-3 CAISQVNYGYTF TGTGCCATCAGCCAGGTAAACTATGGCTACACCTTC
- medium-sized TRBJ1-1 TRBV2 CASSPSPGRDTEAFF TGTGCCAGCAGTCCCTCCCCAGGCAGAGACACTGAAGCTTTCTTT
- - TRBJ2-1 TRBV12-3/TRBV12-4 CASRSFNEQFF TGTGCCAGCAGATCGTTCAATGAGCAGTTCTTC
- - TRBJ2-5 TRBV7-3 CASSMTGQETQYF TGTGCCAGCAGCATGACGGGGCAAGAGACCCAGTACTTC
- few TRBJ1-6 TRBV5-1 CASSLAGTNNSPLHF TGCGCCAGCAGCCTGGCCGGGACCAATAATTCACCCCTCCACTTT
TRBD1 - TRBJ2-7 TRBV5-8 CASSPRTGSQAEQYF TGTGCCAGCAGCCCGAGGACAGGCTCCCAGGCCGAGCAGTACTTC
- - TRBJ1-6 TRBV12-5 CASGLVVSRDNSPLHF TGTGCTAGTGGTTTGGTAGTCTCGCGGGACAATTCACCCCTCCACTTT
- - TRBJ2-5 TRBV5-1 CASSLFGAPQETQYF TGCGCCAGCAGCTTGTTTGGGGCCCCCCAAGAGACCCAGTACTTC
- - TRBJ1-2 TRBV5-5 CASSLAVGYGYTF TGTGCCAGCAGCTTGGCGGTGGGCTATGGCTACACCTTC
- few TRBJ1-3 TRBV9 CASRGVGGNTIYF TGTGCCAGCAGGGGGGTAGGTGGAAACACCATATATTTT
- - TRBJ2-2 TRBV3-1/TRBV3-2 CASSRRTVAGELFF TGTGCCAGCAGCCGGCGGACAGTAGCCGGGGAGCTGTTTTTT
- - TRBJ1-2 TRBV10-3 CAISTGNNYGYTF TGTGCCATCAGTACAGGGAATAACTATGGCTACACCTTC
- few TRBJ2-1 TRBV2 CASSPRGTGMGEQFF TGTGCCAGCAGTCCTAGGGGCACCGGGATGGGTGAGCAGTTCTTC
TRBD1 - TRBJ2-7 TRBV30 CAWLTRDRGPYEQYF TGTGCCTGGTTAACCCGGGACAGGGGGCCCTACGAGCAGTACTTC
- few TRBJ2-2 TRBV9 CASSGDTYTGELFF TGTGCCAGCAGCGGGGACACCTACACCGGGGAGCTGTTTTTT
- - TRBJ1-1 TRBV20-1 CSASLRDGGILEAFF TGCAGTGCTAGTCTTCGGGACGGTGGGATCTTGGAAGCTTTCTTT
- - TRBJ2-1 TRBV24-1 CATSDYRVAAYNEQFF TGTGCCACCAGTGACTATAGGGTAGCGGCCTACAATGAGCAGTTCTTC